This TCR beta chain was obtained from a study of cytomegalovirus exposure and HLA in healthy donors. In the study overall: Earlier sequencing of 150 million to 200 million T cells yielded around 100 million unique TCR beta sequences. HLA-typed donors were the source of tens of millions of unique TCRs, which an early data release held.

The PCR made use of 60 Vbeta and 13 Jbeta primers. The method was immunoSEQ multiplex PCR; TCRdb's version includes in-frame clones alone and lacks a portion of them. The sample yields about 170,000 clones, approximately 81% seen once. V dropped 6 bases and J dropped 0 bases, with 12 bases sitting between them. The CDR3 consists of 15 residues. Germline lookup yields CDR1 SNHLY and CDR2 FYNNEI. V gene TRBV2 combines with J gene TRBJ1-5; D is possibly TRBD1 (5 bases). The clonotype originates from a man aged 18-30 years in good health and CMV-seropositive. The sequencing input was PBMCs. The CDR3: CASRLAGNSNQPQHF. The CDR3, as DNA: TGTGCCAGCAGGTTGGCAGGGAATAGCAATCAGCCCCAGCATTTT.